The text below deals with one TCR beta chain. Its antigen is undetermined. The data were obtained in a study of lymphopenia after photon versus proton radiotherapy. Germline V lookup: CDR1 SGHNT, CDR2 YENEEA. V lost 8 bases to trimming and J lost 2 bases, with 12 bases between them. There are 13 residues in the CDR3. Using immunoSEQ multiplex PCR, the repertoire was profiled, and TCRdb retains in-frame clones only, with some absent. The sample includes approximately 30,000 clones, around 81% of them seen just once. Overall study results and limits: Under photons, naive T cells and diversity fell while effector/memory populations rose. Survival link was tested only in deceased patients; proton benefit remains a possibility.

The V and J genes are TRBV11-3 and TRBJ2-5, with D tentatively TRBD1 or TRBD2 (5 bases each). This sequence was found in a man aged 50 or older with gastric cancer. Sample: peripheral blood, taken from a patient treated with photon-based radiotherapy. CDR3 bases: TGTGCCAGCGCCGGGGCAGAACAAGAGACCCAGTACTTC. It encodes CASAGAEQETQYF.